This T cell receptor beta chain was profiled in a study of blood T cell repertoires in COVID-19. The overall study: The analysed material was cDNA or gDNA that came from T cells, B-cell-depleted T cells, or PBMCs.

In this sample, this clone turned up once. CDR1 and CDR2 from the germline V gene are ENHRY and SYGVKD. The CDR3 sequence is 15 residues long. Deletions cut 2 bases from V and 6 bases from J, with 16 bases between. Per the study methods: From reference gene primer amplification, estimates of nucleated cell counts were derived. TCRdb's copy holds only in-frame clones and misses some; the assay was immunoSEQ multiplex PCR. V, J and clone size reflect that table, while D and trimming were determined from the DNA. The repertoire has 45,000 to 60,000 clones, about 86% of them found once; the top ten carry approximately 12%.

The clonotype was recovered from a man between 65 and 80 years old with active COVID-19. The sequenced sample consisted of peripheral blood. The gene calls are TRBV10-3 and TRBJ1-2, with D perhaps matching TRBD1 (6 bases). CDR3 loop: CAISEGGAVRDGYTF. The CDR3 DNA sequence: TGTGCCATCAGTGAGGGGGGGGCGGTCCGGGATGGCTACACCTTC.